The next 32 T cell receptor beta chains were all read from a single sample in a study of brain T cells in children with intractable seizures. Described time point: blood from clinic visit 5 months post-surgery; TSC patient then seizure free. Assay used: immunoSEQ multiplex PCR; TCRdb lists only in-frame clones, some missing. The table shows about 320,000 clones, with about 93% occurring only once. The sequencing used peripheral blood, collected 5 to 6 months after surgery. Receptor source: a boy under two years old with tuberous sclerosis and intractable seizures.

The J gene is TRBJ2-2, the V gene TRBV15; D is undetermined. This CDR3 comprises 13 residues. Germline V gene lookup returns CDR1 LNHNV and CDR2 YYDKDF (reference sequence). The V and J ends lost 0 bases and 5 bases respectively, with 4 bases between them. The CDR3 loop reads CATSRERTGELFF. Here the CDR3 DNA reads TGTGCCACCAGCAGAGAAAGGACCGGGGAGCTGTTTTTT.

The genes are TRBV19 and TRBJ1-5; no clear D. Trimming shortened V by 4 bases and J by 0 bases, and 7 bases separated the two germline ends. Germline V gene data show CDR1 as LNHDA and CDR2 as SQIVND (reference sequence). CDR3 length: 14 residues. The CDR3 DNA is TGTGCCAGTAGTAAATCTTATAGCAATCAGCCCCAGCATTTT. Residues: CASSKSYSNQPQHF.

This chain links TRBV5-1 with TRBJ2-7; D may be TRBD1 (6 bases). The CDR3 sequence is 17 residues long. Trimming took off 3 bases at V and 1 base at J, with 20 bases between the two ends. Germline lookup yields CDR1 SGHRS and CDR2 YFSETQ. The CDR3 loop is CASSSTLSGTSSYEQYF. CDR3 DNA sequence: TGCGCCAGCAGCTCGACCCTCTCCGGGACATCATCCTACGAGCAGTACTTC.

V and J are TRBV28 and TRBJ1-1; weak D call: TRBD1 (6 bases). The CDR3 spans 14 residues. Trimming took 2 bases from V and 5 from J, leaving 12 bases between them. The germline gives CDR1 MDHEN, CDR2 SYDVKM. CDR3 coding DNA: TGTGCCAGCAGTTTAAGGGGGAGTAGGACTGAAGCTTTCTTT. It translates to CASSLRGSRTEAFF.

The chain uses TRBV28 and TRBJ2-1, with TRBD2 identical over 8 bases. Germline assignment: CDR1 MDHEN and CDR2 SYDVKM. Trimming removed 6 bases from V and 10 bases from J; junction bases left unmatched: 14. The CDR3 totals 15 residues. In DNA form, the CDR3 reads TGTGCCAGCAGCATCCCGAGCGGGAGAGAAAGGGAGCAGTTCTTC. Protein: CASSIPSGREREQFF.

This clone was detected once. This chain joins TRBV6-5 and TRBJ1-1; D is uncertain. V lost 5 bases and J 0 bases, leaving 13 bases between the germline ends. The length of the CDR3 is 15 residues. CDR1 and CDR2 (germline): MNHEY, SVGAGI. For the CDR3, the DNA is TGTGCCAGCAGTCTCGAAGACACATTGAACACTGAAGCTTTCTTT. Protein sequence: CASSLEDTLNTEAFF.

This chain connects TRBV4-2 to TRBJ2-3; 8 bases agree with TRBD2. After removal of 1 base from V and 2 bases from J, the junction contained 8 bases not matched to a gene. The CDR3 sequence is 17 residues long. CDR1 is LGHNA, CDR2 YNFKEQ, per germline. The CDR3 DNA is TGTGCCAGCAGCCAAGCGTCTATAGCGGGGACCACAGATACGCAGTATTTT. This translates into CASSQASIAGTTDTQYF.

This clone was seen only once. The V call is TRBV5-6, the J call TRBJ1-2, with D unresolved. The CDR3 runs 14 residues. Germline-derived CDR1 and CDR2 are SGHDT and YYEEEE. V was pared by 4 bases and J by 4 bases, with 14 bases between. CDR3 loop: CASSPLVGSYGYTF. The DNA of the CDR3 is TGTGCCAGCAGCCCGCTCGTAGGTTCCTATGGCTACACCTTC.

The chain links TRBV29-1 to TRBJ1-3; no definite D call. This CDR3 is built from 14 residues. The germline CDR1 and CDR2 sequences are SQVTM and ANQGSEA. Trimming pared 2 bases from V and 0 bases from J, leaving 8 bases between. DNA of the CDR3: TGCAGCGTTGAAAGGTGGAGCTCTGGAAACACCATATATTTT. Protein sequence: CSVERWSSGNTIYF.

J is TRBJ2-5 and V is TRBV4-1, with 7 nucleotides matching TRBD2. The CDR3 extends over 16 amino acids. The germline gives CDR1 MGHRA, CDR2 YSYEKL. V shed 2 bases, J shed 1 base, and the junction held 7 bases outside the gene matches. In DNA, the CDR3 is TGCGCCAGCAGCCAATTAAGCGGGGTCCCCCAAGAGACCCAGTACTTC. It encodes CASSQLSGVPQETQYF.

V gene TRBV21-1 combines with J gene TRBJ2-1; the D call TRBD1 from the table was never checked on the DNA. TRBV21-1 is annotated as a pseudogene. This CDR3 is 14 amino acids long. The CDR3 region is CASSKPGQYNEQFF. CDR3 nucleotides: TGTGCCAGCAGCAAGCCGGGACAATACAATGAGCAGTTCTTC.

This chain links TRBV12-5 with TRBJ2-7, with a possible D match to TRBD1 (6 bases). This CDR3 is built from 14 residues. Trimming removed 2 bases at V and 2 bases at J, with 10 bases between. Germline lookup yields CDR1 LGHNT and CDR2 FRNRAP. CDR3 protein: CASGLPGTTYEQYF. CDR3 bases: TGTGCTAGTGGTTTGCCGGGGACAACCTACGAGCAGTACTTC. Drawing the rest from reference TRBV12-5 and TRBJ2-7, the complete variable domain is DARVTQTPRHKVTEMGQEVTMRCQPILGHNTVFWYRQTMMQGLELLAYFRNRAPLDDSGMPKDRFSAEMPDATLATLKIQPSEPRDSAVYFCASGLPGTTYEQYFGPGTRLTVT.

This rearrangement joins TRBV18 to TRBJ1-2; D ambiguous. Germline values: CDR1 KGHSH, CDR2 LQKENI. The CDR3 consists of 14 residues. Trimming left V 3 bases short and J 7 bases short, with 15 bases between. CDR3 nucleotides: TGTGCCAGCTCACCCGCCGCGAGGAAGGGTGGCTACACCTTC. Amino acids: CASSPAARKGGYTF.

CDR3 DNA sequence: TGTGCCTGGAGTGATCTCGGACTATCTTCCTACGAGCAGTACTTC. Its protein product is CAWSDLGLSSYEQYF. The chain couples TRBV30 to TRBJ2-7; perhaps TRBD2 as D (6 bases). Trimming took 1 base from V and 1 from J, leaving 14 bases between them. This CDR3 is 15 amino acids long. Germline CDR1 is GTSNPN and CDR2 is SVGIG (reference sequence).

This rearrangement joins TRBV28 to TRBJ2-5, with TRBD2 matching over 9 bases. CDR3 length: 15 amino acids. Germline assignment: CDR1 MDHEN and CDR2 SYDVKM. Trimming removed 5 bases from V and 3 bases from J; junction bases left unmatched: 7. The CDR3 DNA is TGTGCCAGCAGTCCCTGGACTAGCGTAAAAGAGACCCAGTACTTC. Translating it yields CASSPWTSVKETQYF.

The CDR3 spells CASSQGRNYGYTF. As DNA, the CDR3 is TGTGCCAGCAGCCAAGGACGGAACTATGGCTACACCTTC. This chain uses TRBV14 with TRBJ1-2, with D unresolved. The CDR3 runs to 13 residues. V lost 1 base and J 2 bases, leaving 5 bases between the germline ends. Germline CDR1 SGHDN, CDR2 FVKESK. Combining the CDR3 with reference TRBV14 and TRBJ1-2 gives the whole variable domain EAGVTQFPSHSVIEKGQTVTLRCDPISGHDNLYWYRRVMGKEIKFLLHFVKESKQDESGMPNNRFLAERTGGTYSTLKVQPAELEDSGVYFCASSQGRNYGYTFGSGTRLTVV.

The chain carries TRBV6-6 and TRBJ1-3; no clear D gene. CDR3 length: 14 residues. The V end was cut by 0 bases, the J end by 1 base, with 4 bases between. Germline V CDR1 and CDR2: MNHNY, SVGAGI (reference sequence). The CDR3 spells CASSYSQSGNTIYF. CDR3 DNA: TGTGCCAGCAGTTACTCACAGTCTGGAAACACCATATATTTT.

V is TRBV5-6 and J is TRBJ2-3; D gene unclear. This CDR3 region has 12 residues. Trimming removed 0 bases from V and 6 bases from J, with 5 bases in between. Germline V gene lookup returns CDR1 SGHDT and CDR2 YYEEEE. The CDR3 DNA follows: TGTGCCAGCAGCTTGGTTGGGGATACGCAGTATTTT. Translating it yields CASSLVGDTQYF. Full variable domain (missing parts from reference TRBV5-6 and TRBJ2-3): DAGVTQSPTHLIKTRGQQVTLRCSPKSGHDTVSWYQQALGQGPQFIFQYYEEEERQRGNFPDRFSGHQFPNYSSELNVNALLLGDSALYLCASSLVGDTQYFGPGTRLTVL.

The chain uses TRBV27 and TRBJ1-5, with TRBD1 identical over 10 bases. The junction had 13 bases not matched to a gene; V was cut back by 8 bases and J by 3 bases. Germline CDR1 reads MNHEY; CDR2 reads SMNVEV (reference sequence). The CDR3 loop spans 17 amino acids. CDR3 bases: TGTGCCAGCTGTCCGTCCGGGACAGGGGTCCTCAATCAGCCCCAGCATTTT. Translated: CASCPSGTGVLNQPQHF.

This rearrangement joins TRBV5-1 to TRBJ2-7; 12 bases agree with TRBD2. This CDR3 region has 15 residues. J gave up 5 bases and V 1 base, and 4 bases lay outside the gene matches. Germline V CDR1 and CDR2: SGHRS, YFSETQ. This CDR3 reads CASSLRTSGMDEQYF. In nucleotides, the CDR3 is TGCGCCAGCAGCTTGAGGACTAGCGGGATGGACGAGCAGTACTTC.

The genes are TRBV6-5 and TRBJ1-1; D remains unclear. The CDR3 runs 12 residues. With 2 bases removed from V and 11 bases from J, the gap between germline ends came to 12 bases. Germline CDR1 reads MNHEY; CDR2 reads SVGAGI. In nucleotides, the CDR3 is TGTGCCAGCAGTTACGGTGGCAGTCGTGCTTTCTTT. Its protein product is CASSYGGSRAFF.

The V gene is TRBV20-1, the J gene TRBJ2-7; D perhaps matches TRBD1 (6 bases). The germline CDR1 and CDR2 sequences are DFQATT and SNEGSKA (reference sequence). The CDR3 has 11 residues. V lost 6 bases, J lost 9 bases, and 15 bases lay in between. In DNA, the CDR3 is TGCAGTGCCCCTGTAGGGACATGGCAGTACTTC. Amino acid sequence: CSAPVGTWQYF.

The rearrangement uses TRBV14 and TRBJ2-3; TRBD1 or TRBD2 may be the D gene (5 bases each). V was shortened by 4 bases and J by 2 bases, with 19 bases between the two germline ends. This CDR3 is 17 amino acids long. Looked up from germline, CDR1 is SGHDN and CDR2 is FVKESK. CDR3 sequence: CASSLRAPRGSTDTQYF. In DNA, the CDR3 is TGTGCCAGCAGCCTAAGGGCCCCGAGGGGATCCACAGATACGCAGTATTTT.

V is TRBV7-2 and J is TRBJ2-7; D unresolved. CDR3 length: 13 residues. V was cut by 5 bases and J by 1 base, with 9 bases left in between. In germline, CDR1 is SGHTA, CDR2 FQGNSA. CDR3 protein: CASSVVGSYEQYF. Here the CDR3 DNA reads TGTGCCAGCAGCGTGGTGGGTTCCTACGAGCAGTACTTC.

The table lists this clone with a count of one. The chain employs TRBV7-9 and TRBJ2-1; D remains ambiguous. This CDR3 is 14 amino acids long. The V end lost 5 bases, the J end lost 3 bases, and 11 bases lay between the germline ends. CDR1 is SEHNR, CDR2 FQNEAQ, per germline (reference sequence). CDR3 loop: CASSGVMDYNEQFF. The CDR3 DNA is TGTGCCAGCAGCGGCGTTATGGACTACAATGAGCAGTTCTTC.

This chain connects TRBV7-9 to TRBJ2-7; D may be TRBD1 (6 bases). Trimming left V 3 bases short and J 5 bases short, with 17 bases between. This CDR3 comprises 15 residues. Germline V gives CDR1 SEHNR, CDR2 FQNEAQ (reference sequence). CDR3 in amino acids: CASSFRLGGSNEQYF. The CDR3 region has the DNA TGTGCCAGCAGCTTTAGGTTAGGGGGTAGCAACGAGCAGTACTTC.

The V and J genes are TRBV2 and TRBJ2-7; 9 positions match TRBD1. The germline CDR1 and CDR2 sequences are SNHLY and FYNNEI. This CDR3 contains 12 residues. CDR3 in amino acids: CASSVTETGGFV. DNA for the CDR3: TGTGCCAGCAGTGTTACGGAAACAGGGGGCTTCGTC.

This clone was detected once. The chain has TRBV3-1 (or the pseudogene TRBV3-2) and TRBJ1-2; D unclear. The CDR3 spans 13 residues. V lost 6 bases to trimming and J lost 4 bases, with 12 bases between them. Germline CDR1 LGHDT, CDR2 YNNKEL (reference sequence). The CDR3 loop reads CASRPRASYGYTF. CDR3 DNA sequence: TGTGCCAGCAGGCCCCGGGCCTCCTATGGCTACACCTTC.

The V and J genes are TRBV6-6 and TRBJ2-1; D remains unclear. V was trimmed by 4 bases and J by 8 bases, leaving 6 bases between them. This CDR3 region has 11 residues. Germline V gene sequence: CDR1 MNHNY, CDR2 SVGAGI (reference sequence). This CDR3 reads CASSFTDEQFF. The DNA for the CDR3 is TGTGCCAGCAGTTTCACGGATGAGCAGTTCTTC.

The CDR3 nucleotides read TGTGCCGCGATGGGGACTAGCCGTTACACAGATACGCAGTATTTT. Protein product: CAAMGTSRYTDTQYF. The J gene is TRBJ2-3, the V gene TRBV28, with 9 bases matching TRBD2. From germline, CDR1 is MDHEN and CDR2 SYDVKM. This CDR3 contains 15 residues. The junction had 11 bases not matched to a gene; V was cut back by 11 bases and J by 2 bases.

The chain joins TRBV6-5 to TRBJ2-7; D might be TRBD2 (7 bases). Germline V gene data show CDR1 as MNHEY and CDR2 as SVGAGI. The V gene lost 2 bases and the J gene lost 1 base, with 12 bases spanning the gap. The CDR3 length is 15 residues. As DNA, the CDR3 is TGTGCCAGCAGTTACCGGGGAGGGGGGTCCTACGAGCAGTACTTC. It yields the protein CASSYRGGGSYEQYF.

The J gene is TRBJ2-2, the V gene TRBV13; D ambiguous. Germline V gene data show CDR1 as PRHDT and CDR2 as FYEKMQ (reference sequence). The V end was cut by 0 bases, the J end by 6 bases, with 2 bases between. This CDR3 region has 12 residues. The CDR3, as DNA: TGTGCCAGCAGCTTAGGTCCCGGGGAGCTGTTTTTT. This gives the protein CASSLGPGELFF.